This T cell receptor (beta chain) was recovered during a study of T cell responses to AZD1222 COVID-19 vaccine. Germline values: CDR1 SGHRS, CDR2 YFSETQ. This CDR3 is 15 amino acids long. Trimming pared 1 base from V and 5 bases from J, leaving 15 bases between. Only in-frame clones appear in the TCRdb table, and some are missing; sequencing was by immunoSEQ multiplex PCR. The sample shows about 130,000 clones, 87% of them seen only once. Here the sequenced sample was peripheral blood, taken on day 0 of AZD1222 vaccination. V is TRBV5-1 and J is TRBJ2-5, with D tentatively TRBD1 or TRBD2 (6 bases each). This TCR was recovered from an adult in good health. The CDR3 sequence is CASSLMVGGQETQYF. The CDR3 DNA reads as TGCGCCAGCAGCTTGATGGTGGGGGGCCAGGAGACCCAGTACTTC.